The clone carrying this T cell receptor beta chain was counted only a few times. What it recognizes is unknown. V was trimmed by 6 bases and J by 0 bases, leaving 22 bases between them. This CDR3 has 17 amino acids. Germline V CDR1 and CDR2: DFQATT, SNEGSKA (reference sequence). This sample was taken from a study of vaccination and CD4 T cells after COVID-19. Sequence data for DNA of cultured CD4+ T cells were generated by the Oncomine TCR Beta short-read assay. The authors extracted genomic DNA from cultured CD4+ T cells. MiXCR, run by TCRdb on the PCR reads, gives a single entry per CDR3 protein. The sample consists of under 10,000 distinct CDR3 sequences, roughly 34% of them appearing once. Treatment denoted: roughly 11-day PBMC culture with coronavirus spike peptide pools or control peptides (ViraFEST assay). Samples of CD4+ T cells were obtained from the unexposed donor before the COVID-19 pandemic (2011-2018).

Sequenced material: CD4+ T cells from blood, cultured in vitro. The rearrangement uses TRBV20-1 and TRBJ2-3, with D tentatively TRBD2 (6 bases). The sequence was collected from a human donor in good health. The CDR3 nucleotides read TGCAGTGCGTGGGGAGGCGGAGACCTCTCTAGCACAGATACGCAGTATTTT. This translates into CSAWGGGDLSSTDTQYF.